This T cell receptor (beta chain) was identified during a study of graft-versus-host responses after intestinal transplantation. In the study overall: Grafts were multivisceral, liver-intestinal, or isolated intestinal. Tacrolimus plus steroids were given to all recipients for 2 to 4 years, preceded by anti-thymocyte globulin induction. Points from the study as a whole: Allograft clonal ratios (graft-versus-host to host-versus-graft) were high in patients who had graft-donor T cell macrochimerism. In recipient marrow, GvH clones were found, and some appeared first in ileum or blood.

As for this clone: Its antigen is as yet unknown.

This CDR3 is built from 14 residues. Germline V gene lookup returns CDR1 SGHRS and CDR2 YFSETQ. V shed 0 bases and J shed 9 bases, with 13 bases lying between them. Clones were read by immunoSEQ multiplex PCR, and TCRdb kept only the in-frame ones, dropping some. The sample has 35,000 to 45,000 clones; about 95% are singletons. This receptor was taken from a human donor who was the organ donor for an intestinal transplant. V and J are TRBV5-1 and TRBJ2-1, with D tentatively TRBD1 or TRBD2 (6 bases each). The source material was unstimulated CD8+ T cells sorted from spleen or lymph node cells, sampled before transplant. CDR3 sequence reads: CASSLAGAGIEQFF. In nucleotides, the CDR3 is TGCGCCAGCAGCTTGGCGGGGGCAGGGATTGAGCAGTTCTTC.